What follows is one TCR beta chain and its context. In the authors' workflow: How many nucleated cells were present was estimated from reference gene primer amplification. The protocol was immunoSEQ multiplex PCR, while the TCRdb copy is restricted to in-frame clones and leaves out a portion. V and J calls and clone size are copied from that table; D and trimming were computed from the DNA. Altogether fewer than 110,000 clones are present, about 90% being singletons, with the ten largest covering 4.9%. This record comes from a study of blood T cell repertoires in COVID-19. Study-level information: The United States, Italy and Spain were the sources of the acute and convalescent COVID-19 samples. Sources were T cells, B-cell-depleted T cells, or PBMCs; the material itself was cDNA or gDNA.

This CDR3 is built from 13 residues. Trimming removed 8 bases at V and 7 bases at J, with 17 bases between. Sample: peripheral blood. The source is a man aged 40-55 years with active or convalescent COVID-19. The chain employs TRBV12-3 or TRBV12-4 and TRBJ1-2; D not certain. The DNA of the CDR3 is TGTGCCAGCGCCTTCAAGCCTTCGGGTGGCTACACCTTC. Residues: CASAFKPSGGYTF.